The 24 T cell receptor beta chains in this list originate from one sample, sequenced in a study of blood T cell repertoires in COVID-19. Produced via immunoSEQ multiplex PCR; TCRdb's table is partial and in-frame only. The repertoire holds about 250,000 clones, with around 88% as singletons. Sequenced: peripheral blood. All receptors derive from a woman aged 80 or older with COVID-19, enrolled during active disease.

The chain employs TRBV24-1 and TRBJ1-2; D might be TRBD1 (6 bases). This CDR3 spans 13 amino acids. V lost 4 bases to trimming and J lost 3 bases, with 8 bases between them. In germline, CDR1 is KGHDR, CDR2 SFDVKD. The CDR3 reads CATSEAGDYGYTF. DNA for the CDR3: TGTGCCACCAGTGAAGCAGGGGACTATGGCTACACCTTC.

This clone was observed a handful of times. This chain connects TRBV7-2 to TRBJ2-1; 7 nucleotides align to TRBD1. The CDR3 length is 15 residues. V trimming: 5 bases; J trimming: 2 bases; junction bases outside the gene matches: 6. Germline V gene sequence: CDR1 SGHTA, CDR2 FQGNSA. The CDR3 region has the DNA TGTGCCAGCAGCCTCCGACAGGGTGCCTACAATGAGCAGTTCTTC. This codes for CASSLRQGAYNEQFF.

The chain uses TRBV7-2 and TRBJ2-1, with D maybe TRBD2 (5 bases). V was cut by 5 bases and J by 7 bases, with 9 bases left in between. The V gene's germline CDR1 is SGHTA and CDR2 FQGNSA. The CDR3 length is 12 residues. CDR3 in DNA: TGTGCCAGCAGCCCTGGCGGGAATGAGCAGTTCTTC. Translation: CASSPGGNEQFF.

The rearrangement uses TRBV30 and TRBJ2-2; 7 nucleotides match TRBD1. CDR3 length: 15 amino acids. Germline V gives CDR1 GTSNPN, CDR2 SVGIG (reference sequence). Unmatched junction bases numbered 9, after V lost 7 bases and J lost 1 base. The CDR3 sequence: CASTYRGLNTGELFF. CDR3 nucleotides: TGTGCCTCGACCTACAGGGGCCTGAACACCGGGGAGCTGTTTTTT.

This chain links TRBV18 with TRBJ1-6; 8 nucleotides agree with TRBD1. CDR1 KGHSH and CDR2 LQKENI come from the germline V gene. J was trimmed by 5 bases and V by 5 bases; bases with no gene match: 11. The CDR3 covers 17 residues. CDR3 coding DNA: TGTGCCAGCTCATACGCGGGCGGGACAGGAGATAATTCACCCCTCCACTTT. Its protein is CASSYAGGTGDNSPLHF.

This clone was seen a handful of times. Written as DNA, the CDR3 is TGTGCCAGCAGCCCCGGGACAGGGAGCACAGATACGCAGTATTTT. Translated: CASSPGTGSTDTQYF. The chain has TRBV7-9 and TRBJ2-3; 9 bases are a match to TRBD1. CDR3 length: 15 amino acids. The germline gives CDR1 SEHNR, CDR2 FQNEAQ (reference sequence). The V gene end was trimmed by 5 bases and the J gene end by 0 bases; junction bases not matched to a gene: 3.

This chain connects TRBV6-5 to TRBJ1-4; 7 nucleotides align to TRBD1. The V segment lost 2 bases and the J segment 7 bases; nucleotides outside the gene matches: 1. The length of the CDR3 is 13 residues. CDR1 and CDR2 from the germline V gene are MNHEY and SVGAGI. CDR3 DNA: TGTGCCAGCAGTTACCCAGGGGGTGAAAAACTGTTTTTT. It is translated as CASSYPGGEKLFF.

The CDR3 here is CASSPTGALNQPQHF. CDR3 bases: TGTGCCAGCTCACCGACAGGGGCCCTCAATCAGCCCCAGCATTTT. The chain is built from TRBV18 and TRBJ1-5; TRBD1 agrees at 8 bases. V lost 3 bases to trimming and J lost 3 bases; unmatched junction nucleotides: 4. Germline CDR1 KGHSH, CDR2 LQKENI. This CDR3 is 15 amino acids long.

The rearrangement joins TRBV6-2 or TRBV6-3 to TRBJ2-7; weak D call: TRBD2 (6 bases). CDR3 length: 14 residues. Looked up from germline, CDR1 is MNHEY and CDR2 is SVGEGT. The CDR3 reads CASSDPPTSSERYV. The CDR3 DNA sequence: TGTGCCAGCAGCGACCCTCCGACTAGTTCCGAGCGGTACGTC.

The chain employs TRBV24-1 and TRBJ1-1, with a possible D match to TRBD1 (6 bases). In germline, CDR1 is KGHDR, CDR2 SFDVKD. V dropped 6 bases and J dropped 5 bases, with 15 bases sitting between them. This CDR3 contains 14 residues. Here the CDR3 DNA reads TGTGCCACCAGTCCTGGGGGGGGGCTAACTGAAGCTTTCTTT. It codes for CATSPGGGLTEAFF.

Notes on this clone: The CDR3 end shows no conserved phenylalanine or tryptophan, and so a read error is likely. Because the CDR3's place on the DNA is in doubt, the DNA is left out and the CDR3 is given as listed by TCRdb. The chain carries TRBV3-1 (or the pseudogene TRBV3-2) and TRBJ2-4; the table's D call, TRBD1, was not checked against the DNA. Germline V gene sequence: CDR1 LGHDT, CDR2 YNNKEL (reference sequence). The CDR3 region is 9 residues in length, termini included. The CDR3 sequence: CASIRDRDI.

The CDR3 is CASSDYKGQGHSPLHF. The CDR3, as DNA: TGTGCCAGCAGTGACTATAAGGGACAGGGCCACTCACCCCTCCACTTT. This chain joins TRBV6-1 and TRBJ1-6; TRBD1 matches 9 bases. This CDR3 is built from 16 residues. Unmatched junction bases numbered 10, after V lost 3 bases and J lost 10 bases. From germline, CDR1 is MNHNS and CDR2 SASEGT.

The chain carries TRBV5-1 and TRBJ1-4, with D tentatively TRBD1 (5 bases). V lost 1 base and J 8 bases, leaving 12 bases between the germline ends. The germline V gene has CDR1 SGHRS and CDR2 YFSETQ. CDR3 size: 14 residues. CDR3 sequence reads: CASSLFQGGEKLFF. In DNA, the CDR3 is TGCGCCAGCAGCTTGTTTCAGGGTGGGGAAAAACTGTTTTTT.

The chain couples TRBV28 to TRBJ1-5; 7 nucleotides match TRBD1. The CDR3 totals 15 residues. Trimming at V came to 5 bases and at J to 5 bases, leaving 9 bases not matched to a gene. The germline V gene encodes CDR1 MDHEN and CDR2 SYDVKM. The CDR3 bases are TGTGCCAGCAGTCCCTACCGGCAGGGGGATCAGCCCCAGCATTTT. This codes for CASSPYRQGDQPQHF.

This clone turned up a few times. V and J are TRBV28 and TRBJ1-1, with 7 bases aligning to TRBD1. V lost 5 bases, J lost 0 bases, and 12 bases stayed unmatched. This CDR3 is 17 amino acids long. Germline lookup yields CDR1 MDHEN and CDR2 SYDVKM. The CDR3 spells CASSLPPAGQLNTEAFF. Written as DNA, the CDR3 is TGTGCCAGCAGTCTCCCCCCTGCGGGACAGTTGAACACTGAAGCTTTCTTT.

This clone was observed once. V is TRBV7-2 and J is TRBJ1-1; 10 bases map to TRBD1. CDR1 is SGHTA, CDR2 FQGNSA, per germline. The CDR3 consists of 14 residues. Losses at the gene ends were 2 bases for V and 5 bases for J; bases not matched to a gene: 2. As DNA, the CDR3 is TGTGCCAGCAGCTTAAGACAGGGGGCAACTGAAGCTTTCTTT. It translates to CASSLRQGATEAFF.

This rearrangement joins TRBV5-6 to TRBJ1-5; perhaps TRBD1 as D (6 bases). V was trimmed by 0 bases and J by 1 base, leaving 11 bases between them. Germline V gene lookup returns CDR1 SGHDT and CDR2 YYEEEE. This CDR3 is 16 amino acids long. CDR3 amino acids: CASSLEGGKSNQPQHF. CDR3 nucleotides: TGTGCCAGCAGCTTGGAGGGGGGGAAAAGCAATCAGCCCCAGCATTTT.

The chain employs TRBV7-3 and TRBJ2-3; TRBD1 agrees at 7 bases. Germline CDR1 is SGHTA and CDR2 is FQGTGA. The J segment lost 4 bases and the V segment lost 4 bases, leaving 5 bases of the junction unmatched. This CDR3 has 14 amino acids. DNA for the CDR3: TGTGCCAGCAGCTCTCAGGGACAGTCAGATACGCAGTATTTT. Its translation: CASSSQGQSDTQYF.

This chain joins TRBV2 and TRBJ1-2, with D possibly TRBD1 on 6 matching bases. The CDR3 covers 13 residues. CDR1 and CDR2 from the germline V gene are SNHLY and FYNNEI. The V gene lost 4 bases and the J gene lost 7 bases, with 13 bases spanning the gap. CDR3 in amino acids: CASSAWTDGGYTF. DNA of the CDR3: TGTGCCAGCAGTGCATGGACAGACGGTGGCTACACCTTC.

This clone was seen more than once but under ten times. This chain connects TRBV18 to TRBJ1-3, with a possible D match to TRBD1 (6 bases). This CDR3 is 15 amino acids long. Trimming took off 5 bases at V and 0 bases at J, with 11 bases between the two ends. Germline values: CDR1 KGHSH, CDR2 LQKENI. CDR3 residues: CASSSTTGSGNTIYF. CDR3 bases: TGTGCCAGCTCATCTACGACAGGCTCTGGAAACACCATATATTTT.

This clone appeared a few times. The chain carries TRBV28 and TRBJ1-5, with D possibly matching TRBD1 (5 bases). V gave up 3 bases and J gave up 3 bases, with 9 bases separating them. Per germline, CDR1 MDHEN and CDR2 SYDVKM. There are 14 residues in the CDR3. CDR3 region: CASSLTVPNQPQHF. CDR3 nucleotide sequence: TGTGCCAGCAGTTTGACAGTTCCCAATCAGCCCCAGCATTTT.

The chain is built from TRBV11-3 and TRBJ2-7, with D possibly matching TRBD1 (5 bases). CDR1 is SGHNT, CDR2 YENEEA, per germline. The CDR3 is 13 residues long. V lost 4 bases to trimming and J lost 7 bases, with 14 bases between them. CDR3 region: CASSSGWGWEQYF. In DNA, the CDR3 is TGTGCCAGCAGCTCAGGATGGGGCTGGGAGCAGTACTTC.

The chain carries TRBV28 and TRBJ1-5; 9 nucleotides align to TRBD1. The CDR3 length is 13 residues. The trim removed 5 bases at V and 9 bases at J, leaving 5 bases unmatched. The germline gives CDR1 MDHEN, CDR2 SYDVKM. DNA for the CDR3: TGTGCCAGCAGTGGACAGGGGTCAAGGCCCCAGCATTTT. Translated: CASSGQGSRPQHF. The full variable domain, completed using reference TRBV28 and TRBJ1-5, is DVKVTQSSRYLVKRTGEKVFLECVQDMDHENMFWYRQDPGLGLRLIYFSYDVKMKEKGDIPEGYSVSREKKERFSLILESASTNQTSMYLCASSGQGSRPQHFGDGTRLSIL.

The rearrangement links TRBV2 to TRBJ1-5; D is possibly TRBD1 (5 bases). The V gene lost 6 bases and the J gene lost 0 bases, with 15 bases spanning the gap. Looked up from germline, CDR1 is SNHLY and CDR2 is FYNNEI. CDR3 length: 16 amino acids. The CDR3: CASSPRGGYSNQPQHF. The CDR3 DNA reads TGTGCCAGCAGCCCAAGGGGTGGCTATAGCAATCAGCCCCAGCATTTT.